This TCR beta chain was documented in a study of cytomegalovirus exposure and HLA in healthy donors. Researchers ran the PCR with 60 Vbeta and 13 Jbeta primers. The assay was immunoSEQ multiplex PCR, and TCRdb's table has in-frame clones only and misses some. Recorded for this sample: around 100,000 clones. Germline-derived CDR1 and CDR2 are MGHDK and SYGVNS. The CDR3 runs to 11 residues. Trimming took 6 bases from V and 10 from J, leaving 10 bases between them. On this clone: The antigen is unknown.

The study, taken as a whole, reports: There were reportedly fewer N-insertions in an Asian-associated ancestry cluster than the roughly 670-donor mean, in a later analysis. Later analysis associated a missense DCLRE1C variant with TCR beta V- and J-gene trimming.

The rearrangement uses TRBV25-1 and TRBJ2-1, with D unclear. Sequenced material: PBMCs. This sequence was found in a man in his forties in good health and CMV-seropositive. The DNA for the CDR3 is TGTGCCAGCAGCTCACAAACAGAGCAGTTCTTC. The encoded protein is CASSSQTEQFF.